The source of this TCR beta chain is a study of OX40 agonist ivuxolimab in advanced cancers. Produced via immunoSEQ multiplex PCR; TCRdb's table is partial and in-frame only. Of tens of thousands of clones listed, around 90% were seen once; the top ten hold around 2.8%. Patients who had autoimmune disease history or got systemic immunosuppression were left out. Germline CDR1 LGHNA, CDR2 YNFKEQ. J gave up 7 bases and V 0 bases, and 4 bases lay outside the gene matches. This CDR3 has 16 residues. The receptor's source is an adult with an advanced solid tumor such as melanoma, head and neck, liver or kidney cancer. This chain uses TRBV4-2 with TRBJ2-1, with 12 bases aligning to TRBD2. The specimen comprised CD4+ or CD8+ T cells sorted from blood, sampled in a trial of the OX40 agonist ivuxolimab. The CDR3 loop reads CASSQDLAGGQNEQFF. The CDR3 region has the DNA TGTGCCAGCAGCCAAGATCTAGCGGGAGGGCAAAATGAGCAGTTCTTC.